This T cell receptor (beta chain) was observed in a study of long-term antiretroviral therapy in people with HIV. Study-wide findings and caveats: Clones that had undergone expansion before ART prevailed in the repertoire throughout all time points.

A v3.0 immunoSEQ assay was performed at survey level. TCRdb's copy holds only in-frame clones and misses some; the assay was immunoSEQ multiplex PCR. The sample records approximately 28,000 clones, 70% to 90% being singletons. Concerning this clone itself: What it recognizes is unknown.

With 1 base removed from V and 0 bases from J, the gap between germline ends came to 7 bases. This CDR3 is built from 15 residues. The germline V gene has CDR1 KGHSH and CDR2 LQKENI. The source was unsorted PBMCs, collected 4.8 years after starting antiretroviral therapy. The chain recombines TRBV18 with TRBJ2-4; D may match TRBD1 or TRBD2 (5 bases each). The sequence was obtained from a middle-aged man with HIV. The CDR3 region has the DNA TGTGCCAGCTCACCACAGGGGACAGCCAAAAACATTCAGTACTTC. This sequence encodes CASSPQGTAKNIQYF.